This T cell receptor beta chain appears in the sequencing data of a study of molecular identifiers for immune sequencing clone quantification. Libraries of bulk TCR were made by previously described methods (with listed TCR primers). Each CDR3 protein gets one entry after TCRdb re-called the PCR reads with MiXCR. Counted here are 490,000 or so distinct CDR3 sequences, 20% to 25% occurring once; the ten biggest clones make up under 0.85%. The table lists this clonotype with a few counts. The CDR3 covers 11 residues. Germline V gene data show CDR1 as MDHEN and CDR2 as SYDVKM. V lost 9 bases to trimming and J lost 6 bases, with 9 bases between them.

This receptor was obtained from a human donor in good health. Some libraries in this study had Jurkat cell RNA spiked in. Input material: naive CD8+ T cells from blood, with Jurkat cell RNA spiked in. This sample's subset: FACS-sorted CD8+CD4-CCR7+CD45RA+ naive T cells. This chain joins TRBV28 and TRBJ2-1; TRBD2 is a possible D gene (5 bases). The CDR3 region is CASLEGNEQFF. The CDR3 region has the DNA TGTGCCAGTCTTGAGGGCAATGAGCAGTTCTTC.